One sample yielded the 27 T cell receptor beta chains listed below, sequenced in a study of blood T cell repertoires in COVID-19. Clones were sequenced by immunoSEQ multiplex PCR, and TCRdb holds only the in-frame ones, with some missing. The sample has about 100,000 clones; 86% are singletons. Sequencing was performed on peripheral blood. These receptor sequences come from a man in his 60s with acute or convalescent COVID-19.

In this sample, this clone turned up once. The gene calls are TRBV7-2 and TRBJ2-7; TRBD2 might be the D (7 bases). The CDR3 extends over 15 amino acids. V was trimmed by 5 bases and J by 10 bases, leaving 24 bases between them. Germline V lookup: CDR1 SGHTA, CDR2 FQGNSA. In DNA, the CDR3 is TGTGCCAGCAGCGACGTAGCGGGCAGGGGTACGGATCAGTACTTC. As protein: CASSDVAGRGTDQYF.

This clone was counted a few times. The gene calls are TRBV10-3 and TRBJ1-5; tentative D call: TRBD1 (6 bases). The CDR3 runs to 12 residues. The ends were cut back, 6 bases at V and 9 bases at J, with 12 bases in the middle. The germline gives CDR1 ENHRY, CDR2 SYGVKD. The CDR3 sequence is CAIRDSRGPQHF. The CDR3 DNA reads as TGTGCCATCAGGGACAGCCGAGGGCCCCAGCATTTT.

The J gene is TRBJ1-1, the V gene TRBV18; 9 nucleotides align to TRBD1. After removal of 6 bases from V and 5 bases from J, the junction contained 13 bases not matched to a gene. The CDR3 contains 16 residues. Germline CDR1 reads KGHSH; CDR2 reads LQKENI. The CDR3 protein is CASSLVPDRGWTEAFF. The CDR3 DNA is TGTGCCAGCTCCCTTGTTCCGGACAGGGGATGGACTGAAGCTTTCTTT.

J is TRBJ2-7 and V is TRBV9; TRBD1 matches at 8 bases. The germline CDR1 and CDR2 sequences are SGDLS and YYNGEE. V lost 4 bases, J lost 6 bases, and 12 bases stayed unmatched. CDR3 size: 15 residues. The CDR3 coding sequence is TGTGCCAGCAGCCCGCGGACAGGGAGATCTCTCGAGCAGTACTTC. Protein: CASSPRTGRSLEQYF. The entire variable domain, with the rest obtained from reference TRBV9 and TRBJ2-7, is as follows: DSGVTQTPKHLITATGQRVTLRCSPRSGDLSVYWYQQSLDQGLQFLIQYYNGEERAKGNILERFSAQQFPDLHSELNLSSLELGDSALYFCASSPRTGRSLEQYFGPGTRLTVT.

The V gene is TRBV5-1, the J gene TRBJ1-6, with a weak D call TRBD1 (5 bases). The CDR3 length is 13 residues. The V gene lost 0 bases and the J gene lost 8 bases, with 6 bases spanning the gap. Germline V lookup: CDR1 SGHRS, CDR2 YFSETQ. Here the CDR3 DNA reads TGCGCCAGCAGCTTGGAGGGGTATTCACCCCTCCACTTT. Encoded protein: CASSLEGYSPLHF.

This clone appeared a few times. The chain carries TRBV19 and TRBJ2-2; 9 bases are a match to TRBD2. The CDR3 is made up of 16 amino acids. The V and J ends lost 3 bases and 4 bases, in that order; junction bases with no gene match: 6. The germline gives CDR1 LNHDA, CDR2 SQIVND (reference sequence). The CDR3 bases are TGTGCCAGTAGTATTTCGCGGGGGGGCGCCACCGGGGAGCTGTTTTTT. Protein product: CASSISRGGATGELFF.

This clone showed up just a few times. This chain uses TRBV3-1 (or the pseudogene TRBV3-2) with TRBJ2-7, with 7 nucleotides matching TRBD1. The CDR3 contains 16 residues. Germline V gene sequence: CDR1 LGHDT, CDR2 YNNKEL (reference sequence). J was trimmed by 6 bases and V by 2 bases; bases with no gene match: 13. CDR3 in amino acids: CASSQTPRTGVSEQYF. The CDR3 coding sequence is TGTGCCAGCAGCCAAACCCCCAGGACAGGTGTTTCCGAGCAGTACTTC.

The sample holds one count of this clone. The chain uses TRBV5-4 and TRBJ2-7; D is unresolved. The CDR3 runs to 15 residues. The V and J ends lost 0 bases and 3 bases respectively, with 13 bases between them. Germline CDR1 reads SGHNT; CDR2 reads YYREEE (reference sequence). CDR3 in DNA: TGTGCCAGCAGCTTGGAGTTGACTGGAGTCTACGAGCAGTACTTC. Protein product: CASSLELTGVYEQYF. The entire variable domain, with the rest obtained from reference TRBV5-4 and TRBJ2-7, is as follows: ETGVTQSPTHLIKTRGQQVTLRCSSQSGHNTVSWYQQALGQGPQFIFQYYREEENGRGNFPPRFSGLQFPNYSSELNVNALELDDSALYLCASSLELTGVYEQYFGPGTRLTVT.

The V call is TRBV11-3, the J call TRBJ2-3; 12 nucleotides agree with TRBD2. This CDR3 has 16 residues. The V gene's germline CDR1 is SGHNT and CDR2 YENEEA. V dropped 5 bases and J dropped 2; count of bases not matched to a gene: 5. The CDR3 loop reads CASSPGLAGTTDTQYF. CDR3 DNA: TGTGCCAGCAGCCCCGGACTAGCGGGGACCACAGATACGCAGTATTTT. Full variable domain (missing parts from reference TRBV11-3 and TRBJ2-3): EAGVVQSPRYKIIEKKQPVAFWCNPISGHNTLYWYLQNLGQGPELLIRYENEEAVDDSQLPKDRFSAERLKGVDSTLKIQPAELGDSAVYLCASSPGLAGTTDTQYFGPGTRLTVL.

V and J are TRBV29-1 and TRBJ1-2; no clear D. The CDR3 contains 12 residues. The V gene's germline CDR1 is SQVTM and CDR2 ANQGSEA. Trimming removed 4 bases at V and 0 bases at J, with 6 bases between. Here the CDR3 DNA reads TGCAGCGTTGCTAATGCTAACTATGGCTACACCTTC. This codes for CSVANANYGYTF.

This sequence joins TRBV30 and TRBJ2-3; no clear D gene. CDR1 and CDR2 from the germline V gene are GTSNPN and SVGIG (reference sequence). The CDR3 runs 14 residues. V dropped 3 bases and J dropped 6 bases, with 16 bases sitting between them. This CDR3 reads CAWRPVVVRDTQYF. DNA for the CDR3: TGTGCCTGGAGGCCGGTGGTGGTCAGGGATACGCAGTATTTT.

The chain employs TRBV5-4 and TRBJ1-2; D unclear. This CDR3 region has 13 residues. V lost 0 bases, J lost 4 bases, and 7 bases lay in between. CDR1 is SGHNT and CDR2 is YYREEE in the germline V gene (reference sequence). CDR3 bases: TGTGCCAGCAGCTTGGGCAGAACCTATGGCTACACCTTC. Protein: CASSLGRTYGYTF.

The V call is TRBV5-6, the J call TRBJ2-1, with TRBD2 matching 8 bases. Unmatched junction bases numbered 7, after V lost 4 bases and J lost 1 base. This CDR3 has 16 amino acids. Germline-derived CDR1 and CDR2 are SGHDT and YYEEEE. CDR3 residues: CASSAGGGSSYNEQFF. DNA for the CDR3: TGTGCCAGCAGCGCGGGGGGCGGGAGTTCCTACAATGAGCAGTTCTTC.

The rearrangement links TRBV12-2 to TRBJ2-1; TRBD2 is the table's D call, not checked against the DNA. TRBV12-2 is described as a pseudogene. The length of the CDR3 is 24 residues. This CDR3 is CASRPRVFPGQGRSGGSSYNEQFF. CDR3 sequence (DNA): TGTGCAAGTCGCCCACGGGTTTTTCCGGGACAGGGGCGCAGCGGGGGGAGCTCCTACAATGAGCAGTTCTTC.

This chain links TRBV5-1 with TRBJ2-2; D not resolved. There are 14 residues in the CDR3. From germline, CDR1 is SGHRS and CDR2 YFSETQ. Deletions cut 5 bases from V and 2 bases from J, with 10 bases between. The CDR3 DNA is TGCGCCAGCAGGCCTAGTTCAAACACCGGGGAGCTGTTTTTT. Amino acids: CASRPSSNTGELFF. Based on the CDR3 plus reference TRBV5-1 and TRBJ2-2, the full variable domain is KAGVTQTPRYLIKTRGQQVTLSCSPISGHRSVSWYQQTPGQGLQFLFEYFSETQRNKGNFPGRFSGRQFSNSRSEMNVSTLELGDSALYLCASRPSSNTGELFFGEGSRLTVL.

The chain couples TRBV6-2 or TRBV6-3 to TRBJ1-4; D not certain. This CDR3 is 12 amino acids long. Germline V lookup: CDR1 MNHEY, CDR2 SVGEGT. Trimming pared 4 bases from V and 6 bases from J, leaving 6 bases between. CDR3 sequence reads: CASSWSDEKLFF. CDR3 DNA: TGTGCCAGCAGTTGGAGTGATGAAAAACTGTTTTTT.

The V call is TRBV9, the J call TRBJ2-1; a possible D gene is TRBD1 (6 bases). Per the germline V gene, CDR1 is SGDLS and CDR2 is YYNGEE. The CDR3 runs to 20 residues. Trimming left V 2 bases short and J 3 bases short, with 27 bases between. DNA of the CDR3: TGTGCCAGCAGCGTGGATCCCTTTAGGCAAGACAGGAGCCGCTACAATGAGCAGTTCTTC. Its translation: CASSVDPFRQDRSRYNEQFF.

CDR3 nucleotides: TGTGCCAGCAGGCGGGACGGGGAAAATCAGCCCCAGCATTTT. Translation: CASRRDGENQPQHF. This rearrangement joins TRBV6-1 to TRBJ1-5; maybe TRBD1 (5 bases). CDR1 is MNHNS, CDR2 SASEGT, per germline. Deletions cut 6 bases from V and 4 bases from J, with 13 bases between. The CDR3 contains 14 residues.

The rearrangement links TRBV13 to TRBJ1-4; TRBD1 might be the D (6 bases). The germline CDR1 and CDR2 sequences are PRHDT and FYEKMQ (reference sequence). The germline V and J ends were trimmed by 4 bases and 0 bases, with 12 bases remaining between them. This CDR3 has 16 amino acids. The CDR3 spells CASSYTGIATNEKLFF. Here the CDR3 DNA reads TGTGCCAGCAGCTACACAGGGATCGCAACTAATGAAAAACTGTTTTTT.

This clone occurred once. This chain links TRBV5-1 with TRBJ2-7; D remains unclear. With 1 base removed from V and 3 bases from J, the gap between germline ends came to 8 bases. Germline values: CDR1 SGHRS, CDR2 YFSETQ. This CDR3 is built from 13 residues. Here the CDR3 reads CASSLSPDYEQYF. The CDR3 DNA reads TGCGCCAGCAGCTTGAGCCCTGACTACGAGCAGTACTTC.

This chain connects TRBV7-8 to TRBJ1-1, with D possibly matching TRBD1 (6 bases). Trimming pared 5 bases from V and 5 bases from J, leaving 15 bases between. Looked up from germline, CDR1 is SGHVS and CDR2 is FQNEAQ. CDR3 length: 14 amino acids. The CDR3 here is CASSRSTGWTEAFF. CDR3 nucleotides: TGTGCCAGCAGCAGATCGACAGGTTGGACTGAAGCTTTCTTT.

The V call is TRBV10-1, the J call TRBJ2-7; possibly TRBD2 for D (6 bases). The CDR3 is 15 amino acids. The V gene lost 2 bases and the J gene lost 1 base, with 12 bases spanning the gap. Germline CDR1 reads WNHNN; CDR2 reads SYGVQD (reference sequence). This CDR3 is CASSENLAGSYEQYF. The CDR3 coding sequence is TGCGCCAGCAGTGAGAACCTCGCGGGATCCTACGAGCAGTACTTC.

The chain links TRBV3-1 (or the pseudogene TRBV3-2) to TRBJ2-1; D possibly corresponds to TRBD1 (5 bases). Germline V gene sequence: CDR1 LGHDT, CDR2 YNNKEL (reference sequence). There are 12 residues in the CDR3. Between the trimmed V and J ends, which lost 8 bases and 0 bases, there was a span of 5 bases. The CDR3 DNA reads as TGTGCCAGCGGACACTCCTACAATGAGCAGTTCTTC. It encodes CASGHSYNEQFF.

The J gene is TRBJ1-1, the V gene TRBV2, with a weak D call TRBD1 (6 bases). The CDR3 is 15 amino acids. The germline V gene has CDR1 SNHLY and CDR2 FYNNEI. V was clipped by 7 bases and J by 3 bases, with 18 bases between them. The CDR3 spells CASIRGPGEYTEAFF. CDR3 sequence (DNA): TGTGCCAGCATCCGAGGCCCAGGGGAATACACTGAAGCTTTCTTT.

This clone was observed a handful of times. The identical CDR3 is also encoded by other nucleotide sequences in the sample. The CDR3 sequence: CATSRGRGKGNTEAFF. CDR3 bases: TGTGCCACCAGCAGGGGTCGAGGGAAGGGGAACACTGAAGCTTTCTTT. V and J are TRBV15 and TRBJ1-1; no clear D gene. V was pared by 3 bases and J by 1 base, with 15 bases between. Germline V gene sequence: CDR1 LNHNV, CDR2 YYDKDF (reference sequence). The CDR3 runs 16 residues.

The V and J genes are TRBV2 and TRBJ2-7; 8 nucleotides match TRBD1. Germline lookup yields CDR1 SNHLY and CDR2 FYNNEI. The CDR3 runs 14 residues. J lost 5 bases, V lost 7 bases, and 10 bases had no gene match. This chain's CDR3 is CASIAPGGLDEQYF. CDR3 in DNA: TGTGCCAGCATTGCCCCAGGGGGCCTCGACGAGCAGTACTTC. The whole variable domain, filled in from reference TRBV2 and TRBJ2-7, reads EPEVTQTPSHQVTQMGQEVILRCVPISNHLYFYWYRQILGQKVEFLVSFYNNEISEKSEIFDDQFSVERPDGSNFTLKIRSTKLEDSAMYFCASIAPGGLDEQYFGPGTRLTVT.

The rearrangement joins TRBV6-5 to TRBJ2-5; TRBD1 agrees at 10 bases. CDR3 length: 15 amino acids. Germline V lookup: CDR1 MNHEY, CDR2 SVGAGI. With V trimmed by 6 bases and J by 4 bases, 8 bases remained unmatched. The CDR3 nucleotides read TGTGCCAGCAGAGGCCCGGGACAGGGGTCAGAGACCCAGTACTTC. Translating it yields CASRGPGQGSETQYF.